A selection of T cell receptor beta chains follows, all from one sample in a study of T cell repertoires in cytomegalovirus infection. Their antigens remain unidentified. TCRdb redid the calling of the reads with MiXCR, one entry per CDR3 protein. Of around 900,000 distinct CDR3 sequences detected, approximately 31% appear once; the ten largest clones hold over 11%. The sequenced sample was cultured CD8+ T cells from PBMCs, obtained from culture after CMV antigen stimulation. The receptors were gathered from a human donor in good health (CMV status not recorded). Some clones in this sample may be carry-over from other donors' samples. CDR3s include the opening cysteine and the closing phenylalanine or tryptophan.

TRBJ2-5 | TRBV28 | CASSSRALEETQYF
TRBJ1-1 | TRBV6-6 | CASLTTRADTEAFF
TRBJ2-1 | TRBV7-2 | CASSLVGTSGGAHNEQFF
TRBJ1-1 | TRBV13 | CASSVEQGATEAFF
TRBJ1-4 | TRBV13 | CASSPDMAGKLFF
TRBJ2-1 | TRBV4-1 | CASSQVGGVYNEQFF
TRBJ2-5 | TRBV27 | CASVSSKETQYF
TRBJ1-5 | TRBV12-3/TRBV12-4 | CASTLGGNQPQHF
TRBJ2-1 | TRBV15 | CATSRGASDNEQFF
TRBJ2-2 | TRBV7-9 | CASSPRDRDNTGELFF
TRBJ2-5 | TRBV12-3/TRBV12-4 | CASSADRETRYF
TRBJ2-3 | TRBV6-4 | CASSDAGGTDTQYF
TRBJ1-1 | TRBV12-3/TRBV12-4 | CASSSVHTEAFF
TRBJ2-1 | TRBV3-1 | CASSQTGTSGNEQFF
TRBJ2-1 | TRBV7-3 | CASSPRGIWNEQFF
TRBJ1-1 | TRBV7-2 | CASSPIVPGGESEAFF
TRBJ2-5 | TRBV25-1 | CASSDDSGETQYF
TRBJ2-1 | TRBV6-2/TRBV6-3 | CASSQLTLAWGANEQFF
TRBJ2-1 | TRBV12-3/TRBV12-4 | CASSFQVTGYNEQFF
TRBJ1-2 | TRBV28 | CASSQPGRTNYGYTF
TRBJ1-2 | TRBV14 | CASRGQGADGYTF
TRBJ2-7 | TRBV12-3/TRBV12-4 | CASLKSGPHDEQYF
TRBJ2-3 | TRBV19 | CASSDWDRSTDTQYF
TRBJ1-1 | TRBV7-3 | CANSLDVGGYTEAFF
TRBJ2-1 | TRBV2 | CASGGAVNEQFF
TRBJ1-2 | TRBV20-1 | CSARRSSTVHYGYTF
TRBJ1-2 | TRBV28 | CASSPHPGRGGNYGYTF
TRBJ1-1 | TRBV2 | CASSEALLSGSEAFF
TRBJ1-4 | TRBV7-9 | CASSSGTGTEKLFF
TRBJ2-7 | TRBV19 | CASSPGTLLYEQYF
TRBJ1-2 | TRBV6-2/TRBV6-3 | CASSSARDQGYTF
TRBJ2-1 | TRBV13 | CASSLNEGGSDEQFF
TRBJ2-7 | TRBV14 | CASSHTPREQYF
TRBJ1-1 | TRBV9 | CASSTTTNPMNTEAFF
TRBJ1-6 | TRBV7-8 | CASSLSEGPYSYNSPLHF
TRBJ1-5 | TRBV6-1 | CASSDRGVGIQPQHF
TRBJ2-1 | TRBV4-1 | CASSQVVKLAAGSYEQFF
TRBJ2-3 | TRBV4-1 | CASSRGLADTDTQYF
TRBJ2-1 | TRBV6-2/TRBV6-3 | CASSSGTSGDTDFLDEQFF
TRBJ2-3 | TRBV27 | CASSLARVKGTDTQYF
TRBJ1-1 | TRBV7-8 | CASRSLRDIIQGVLNTEAFF
TRBJ2-2 | TRBV7-6 | CASSFRMGTGELFF
TRBJ1-2 | TRBV6-2/TRBV6-3 | CASSPPPGQGMANYGYTF
TRBJ1-1 | TRBV6-6 | CASSYTSEAFF
TRBJ2-7 | TRBV19 | CASSLGQGPYEQYF
TRBJ1-6 | TRBV4-1 | CASSQVPSPLHF
TRBJ1-5 | TRBV3-1 | CASSPHSLSPREPQHF
TRBJ1-1 | TRBV4-2 | CASSHRLVNTEAFF
TRBJ2-1 | TRBV5-1 | CASSRLGGDNEQFF
TRBJ1-6 | TRBV19 | CASSNQGAYNSPLHF
TRBJ1-5 | TRBV5-6 | CASSYGQAGQPQHF
TRBJ2-7 | TRBV20-1 | CSARAGSAYEQYF
TRBJ2-5 | TRBV12-3/TRBV12-4 | CASSPDRGMPETQYF